This T cell receptor (beta chain) was recovered during a study of Ad26.COV2.S vaccination and SARS-CoV-2 variants. The treatment denotes: some 20 received Ad26.COV2.S at low or high dose, single or two shots; about 5 received placebo; per-sample allocation not given. The samples were gathered on day 63 after the first injection of vaccine or placebo. What was given as vaccine was an Ad26 vector encoding Wuhan-strain SARS-CoV-2 spike. Germline loops: CDR1 SGDLS, CDR2 YYNGEE. V lost 4 bases and J lost 4; bases outside the gene matches: 12. This CDR3 is 18 amino acids long. Only in-frame clones appear in the TCRdb table, and some are missing; sequencing was by immunoSEQ multiplex PCR. The table lists 400,000 to 450,000 clones, approximately 90% of them singletons.

The material sequenced was peripheral blood, taken in a trial of Ad26.COV2.S vaccine versus placebo. This TCR came from a person aged 18-60 years who received the Ad26.COV2.S COVID-19 vaccine or a placebo. The genes are TRBV9 and TRBJ2-4, with TRBD2 matching 12 bases. The CDR3 coding sequence is TGTGCCAGCAGCTCAGGATTACTAGCGGGAGGCCTTAAAAACATTCAGTACTTC. Amino acid sequence: CASSSGLLAGGLKNIQYF.